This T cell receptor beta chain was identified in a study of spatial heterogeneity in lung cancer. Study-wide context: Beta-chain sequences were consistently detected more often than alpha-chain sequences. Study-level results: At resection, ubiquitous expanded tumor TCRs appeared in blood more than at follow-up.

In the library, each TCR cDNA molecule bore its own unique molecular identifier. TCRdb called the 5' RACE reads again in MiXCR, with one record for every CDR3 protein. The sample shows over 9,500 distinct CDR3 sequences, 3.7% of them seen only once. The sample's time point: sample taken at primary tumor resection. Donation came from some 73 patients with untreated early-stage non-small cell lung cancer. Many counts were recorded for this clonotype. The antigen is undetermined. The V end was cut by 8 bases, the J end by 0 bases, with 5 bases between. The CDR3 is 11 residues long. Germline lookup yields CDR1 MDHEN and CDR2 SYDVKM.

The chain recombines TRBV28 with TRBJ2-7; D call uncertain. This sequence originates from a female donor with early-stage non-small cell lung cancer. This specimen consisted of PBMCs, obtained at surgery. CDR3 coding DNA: TGTGCCAGCGGACCCTCCTACGAGCAGTACTTC. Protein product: CASGPSYEQYF.